This TCR beta chain was recorded in a study of blood T cell repertoires in COVID-19. Background on the study: From the United States, Italy and Spain came samples of acute and convalescent COVID-19. In each case, the material was cDNA or gDNA derived from T cells, B-cell-depleted T cells, or PBMCs.

Authors' analysis steps: Estimated nucleated cell counts came from reference gene primer amplification. Sequencing used immunoSEQ multiplex PCR; TCRdb keeps in-frame clones, though not all of them. V, J and clone size derive from that table, while D and trimming were established from the DNA sequence. The sample carries approximately 6,000 clones, around 85% recorded once. This clone was seen once. The V end was cut by 6 bases, the J end by 3 bases, with 11 bases between. CDR3 length equals 13 residues. CDR1 and CDR2 from the germline V gene are LNHDA and SQIVND (reference sequence). The genes are TRBV19 and TRBJ1-2; a weak D match, TRBD1 (6 bases). Input material: peripheral blood. The receptor was derived from a human donor in a cohort sampled during active COVID-19. The CDR3 DNA reads TGTGCCAGTAGAAGGACAGCCTACTATGGCTACACCTTC. The encoded protein is CASRRTAYYGYTF.